This is a list of T cell receptor beta chains from one sample in a study of STAT3 mutations in large granular lymphocyte leukemia. Only in-frame clones appear in the TCRdb table, and some are missing; sequencing was by immunoSEQ multiplex PCR. The table includes fewer than 2,500 clones, approximately 50% detected once. The sample comprised peripheral blood mononuclear cells. The receptors stem from a man in his sixties with T-cell large granular lymphocyte leukemia. Some clones in this sample may be carry-over from other donors' samples. Each CDR3 is given with its conserved first and last residue. Each record gives: V gene, clone size, J gene, D gene, CDR3 DNA, CDR3 protein. D genes are given only for firm matches. Size is omitted from some rows. Given values are once, few, many or a class for expanded clones.

TRBV7-9	few	TRBJ2-1	.	TGTGCCAGCAGTCCACAGGGTATCAATGAGCAGTTCTTC	CASSPQGINEQFF
TRBV5-4	.	TRBJ1-1	.	TGTGCCAGCAGCTTGGCCGAGGGCGCGGTTGGCACTGAAGCTTTCTTT	CASSLAEGAVGTEAFF
TRBV30	.	TRBJ1-5	.	TGTGCCTGGACCTTGGATAGCAATCAGCCCCAGCATTTT	CAWTLDSNQPQHF
TRBV18	.	TRBJ2-5	.	TGTGCCAGCTCACCACTGCCGACACAGTACCAAGAGACCCAGTACTTC	CASSPLPTQYQETQYF
TRBV30	.	TRBJ1-3	.	TGTGCCTGGAGTGTTCTTGAAAACACCATATATTTT	CAWSVLENTIYF
TRBV27	.	TRBJ1-6	TRBD1	TGTGCCAGCAGCCGGGACAGGGGACGGGGGGATTCACCCCTCCACTTT	CASSRDRGRGDSPLHF
TRBV5-1	.	TRBJ2-5	TRBD1	TGCGCCAGCAGCCGGGGACAGGGTCGAGAGACCCAGTACTTC	CASSRGQGRETQYF
TRBV5-1	once	TRBJ2-1	TRBD2	TGCGCCAGCAGCTTGGACGCCCTTAACGGACTAGCGGGAGGGAATGAGCAGTTCTTC	CASSLDALNGLAGGNEQFF
TRBV4-2	few	TRBJ2-1	.	TGTGCCAGCGGAGAGGGCAATGAGCAGTTCTTC	CASGEGNEQFF
TRBV7-9	.	TRBJ1-5	.	TGTGCCAGCAGCGCCGAGGTTAGCCAGCCCCAGCATTTT	CASSAEVSQPQHF
TRBV5-4	.	TRBJ2-5	TRBD2	TGTGCCAGCAGCTTAAGGACTAGCGGGGTGGAGACCCAGTACTTC	CASSLRTSGVETQYF
TRBV7-9	.	TRBJ1-2	.	TGTGCCAGCAGCTTAGTGGGCTCGGGCTATGGCTACACCTTC	CASSLVGSGYGYTF
TRBV15	.	TRBJ1-4	.	TGTGCCACCAGCAGAGAACGGACAACTAATGAAAAACTGTTTTTT	CATSRERTTNEKLFF
TRBV4-1	few	TRBJ1-2	.	TGCGCCAGCAGCCAAGTGGAGGGCTATGGCTACACCTTC	CASSQVEGYGYTF
TRBV30	.	TRBJ2-5	.	TGTGCCTGGAGTGGCCCCAGAGGGGAGACCCAGTACTTC	CAWSGPRGETQYF
TRBV14	few	TRBJ2-3	.	TGTGCCAGCAGCCAAGGGGTGATTAGCACAGATACGCAGTATTTT	CASSQGVISTDTQYF
TRBV5-4	.	TRBJ2-3	TRBD2	TGTGCCAGCAGCTTGGCGGGAGGGTCCGATACGCAGTATTTT	CASSLAGGSDTQYF
TRBV5-4	once	TRBJ2-3	.	TGTGCCAGCAGCTTGGACTCGTATAGCACAGATACGCAGTATTTT	CASSLDSYSTDTQYF
TRBV15	.	TRBJ1-6	.	TGTGCCACCAGCAGAGACAGACTTAACTCACCCCTCCACTTT	CATSRDRLNSPLHF
TRBV28	few	TRBJ1-2	TRBD1	TGTGCCAGCACCATCACAGGGGAAGGTGGCTACACCTTC	CASTITGEGGYTF
TRBV5-4	.	TRBJ2-1	TRBD2	TGTGCCAGCAGCTTAGACGGGGGGTCCTCCTACGATGAGCAGTTCTTC	CASSLDGGSSYDEQFF
TRBV30	.	TRBJ1-3	.	TGTGCCTGGAACAGACAGGACGGAAACACCATATATTTT	CAWNRQDGNTIYF
TRBV30	.	TRBJ1-5	.	TGTGCCTGGAGCAATGGACAGCTAGTCAATCAGCCCCAGCATTTT	CAWSNGQLVNQPQHF
TRBV6-5	few	TRBJ1-5	.	TGTGCCAGCAGTTTGGACACCAATCAGCCCCAGCATTTT	CASSLDTNQPQHF
TRBV5-4	.	TRBJ2-1	.	TGTGCCAGCAGCGGGATCAATGAGCAGTTCTTC	CASSGINEQFF
TRBV6-5	.	TRBJ2-7	.	TGTGCCAGCAGTTACGGAGGCACCGAGCAGTACTTC	CASSYGGTEQYF
TRBV18	.	TRBJ2-3	.	TGTGCCAGCTCTGCCGGGTCCACTAGCACAGATACGCAGTATTTT	CASSAGSTSTDTQYF
TRBV30	.	TRBJ2-5	TRBD1	TGTGCCTGGAGCACAGGGGGCCCTTCTGAGACCCAGTACTTC	CAWSTGGPSETQYF
TRBV29-1	few	TRBJ1-2	.	TGCAGCGCTACGACAGCCCACTATGGCTACACCTTC	CSATTAHYGYTF
TRBV5-6	few	TRBJ2-7	.	TGTGCCAGCAGCAAGTTGGACACCTACGAGCAGTACTTC	CASSKLDTYEQYF
TRBV19	few	TRBJ2-1	.	TGTGCCAGCTGGGGCGATGCCTACAATGAGCAGTTCTTC	CASWGDAYNEQFF
TRBV29-1	.	TRBJ2-5	.	TGCAGCGCCCAGGGGGGGGCGGGCCAAGAGACCCAGTACTTC	CSAQGGAGQETQYF
TRBV4-1	few	TRBJ2-3	.	TGCGCCAGCAGCCAAGATCCCACCTATACGCAGTATTTT	CASSQDPTYTQYF
TRBV30	.	TRBJ1-2	.	TGTGCCTGGAGTAGAGTCGAGAACTATGGCTACACCTTC	CAWSRVENYGYTF
TRBV5-6	.	TRBJ2-1	TRBD1	TGTGCCAGCAGCCGAGACACAGGGGAAGTCTACAATGAGCAGTTCTTC	CASSRDTGEVYNEQFF
TRBV18	.	TRBJ2-2	.	TGTGCCAGCTCACGTCCCCTAGGGGACACCGGGGAGCTGTTTTTT	CASSRPLGDTGELFF
TRBV21-1	few	TRBJ1-5	.	TGTGCCAGCAGAAACTCTCCTAAAACGTCTACGGGGACAGAGGAACAGCCCCAGCATTTT	CASRNSPKTSTGTEEQPQHF
TRBV5-1	.	TRBJ2-3	.	TGCGCCAGCAGCACGGAGGGCCGGGCCTTGGATACGCAGTATTTT	CASSTEGRALDTQYF
TRBV9	.	TRBJ2-1	TRBD2	TGTGCCAGCAGCGTAGTAGCGGGTGGCGGGCAGTTCTTC	CASSVVAGGGQFF
TRBV5-6	.	TRBJ1-5	.	TGTGCCAGCAGCTTTGCTCTCAGCAATCAGCCCCAGCATTTT	CASSFALSNQPQHF
TRBV5-6	few	TRBJ2-1	.	TGTGCCAGCAGCATAGGCCACCTTGGGGGCAATGAGCAGTTCTTC	CASSIGHLGGNEQFF
TRBV18	.	TRBJ1-1	.	TGTGCCAGCTCAGCCCGGAGGGCAGATCAAACTGAAGCTTTCTTT	CASSARRADQTEAFF
TRBV7-3	few	TRBJ2-1	.	TGTGCCAGCAGCCAACGGGACTCCCATAGGGAGCAGTTCTTC	CASSQRDSHREQFF
TRBV5-1	.	TRBJ2-1	.	TGCGCCAGCAGCTTTGTGGCGGGTGAGCAGTTCTTC	CASSFVAGEQFF
TRBV29-1	.	TRBJ2-5	.	TGCAGCGTTTCCCATGAAACCCAGTACTTC	CSVSHETQYF
TRBV7-8	few	TRBJ2-1	.	TGTGCCAGCAGCTTACAGGAAAATGAGCAGTTCTTC	CASSLQENEQFF